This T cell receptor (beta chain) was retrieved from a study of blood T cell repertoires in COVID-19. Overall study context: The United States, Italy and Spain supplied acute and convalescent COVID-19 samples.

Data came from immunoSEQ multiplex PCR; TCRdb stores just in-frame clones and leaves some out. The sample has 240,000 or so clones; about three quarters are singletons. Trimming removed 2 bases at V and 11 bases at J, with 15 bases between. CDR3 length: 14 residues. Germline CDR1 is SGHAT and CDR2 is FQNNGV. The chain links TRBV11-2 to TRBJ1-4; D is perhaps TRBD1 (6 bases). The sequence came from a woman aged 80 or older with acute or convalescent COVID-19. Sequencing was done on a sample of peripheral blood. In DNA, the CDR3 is TGTGCCAGCAGCTTAAAACAGGGAACCGGTAAACTGTTTTTT. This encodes CASSLKQGTGKLFF. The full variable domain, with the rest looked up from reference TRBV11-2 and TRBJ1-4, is EAGVAQSPRYKIIEKRQSVAFWCNPISGHATLYWYQQILGQGPKLLIQFQNNGVVDDSQLPKDRFSAERLKGVDSTLKIQPAKLEDSAVYLCASSLKQGTGKLFFGSGTQLSVL.